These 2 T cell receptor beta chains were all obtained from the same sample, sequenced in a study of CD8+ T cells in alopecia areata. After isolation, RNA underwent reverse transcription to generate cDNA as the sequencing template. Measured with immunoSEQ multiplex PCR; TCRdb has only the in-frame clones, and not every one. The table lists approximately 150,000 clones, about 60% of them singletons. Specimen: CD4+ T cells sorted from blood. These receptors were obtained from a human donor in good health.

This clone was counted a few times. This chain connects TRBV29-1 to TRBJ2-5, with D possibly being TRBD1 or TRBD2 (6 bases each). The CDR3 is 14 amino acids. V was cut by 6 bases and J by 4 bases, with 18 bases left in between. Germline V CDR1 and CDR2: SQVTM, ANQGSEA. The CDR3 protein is CSVPGAVFLETQYF. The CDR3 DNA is TGCAGCGTGCCGGGGGCGGTCTTCCTAGAGACCCAGTACTTC.

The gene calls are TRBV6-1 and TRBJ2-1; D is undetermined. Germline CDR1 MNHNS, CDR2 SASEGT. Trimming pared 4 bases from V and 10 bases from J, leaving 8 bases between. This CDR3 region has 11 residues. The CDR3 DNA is TGTGCCAGCAGTGCAGGCTACGAGCAGTTCTTC. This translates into CASSAGYEQFF.